These 18 T cell receptor beta chains originate from one sample sequenced in a study of early T cells in non-severe SARS-CoV-2 infection. In TCRdb, the 5' RACE reads were re-called with MiXCR into one record per CDR3 protein. In the table there are about 50,000 distinct CDR3 sequences, about 5.3% of which are singletons. The specimen comprised whole blood, sampled at baseline. The receptors derive from an adult who was a healthcare worker with PCR-confirmed SARS-CoV-2 infection or an uninfected control (not recorded which).

This clonotype was recorded a few times. The gene calls are TRBV12-3 or TRBV12-4 and TRBJ1-2; D possibly corresponds to TRBD1 (6 bases). The CDR3 totals 13 residues. Trimming stripped 6 bases from V and 4 bases from J, with 12 bases between. CDR3 residues: CASRSRGAYGYTF. CDR3 nucleotides: TGTGCCAGCAGGAGCAGGGGAGCCTATGGCTACACCTTC.

The table lists this clonotype with many counts. The chain links TRBV5-1 to TRBJ2-7; 10 bases line up with TRBD1. Unmatched junction bases numbered 7, after V lost 5 bases and J lost 5 bases. The CDR3 length is 14 residues. Germline V gene lookup returns CDR1 SGHRS and CDR2 YFSETQ. CDR3 sequence reads: CASRLDRGPDEQYF. The CDR3 nucleotides read TGCGCCAGCAGACTTGACAGGGGGCCCGACGAGCAGTACTTC.

This clonotype was picked up many times. V is TRBV4-2 and J is TRBJ2-7; D may be TRBD1 or TRBD2 (5 bases each). Trimming removed 4 bases at V and 0 bases at J, with 13 bases between. CDR3 length: 15 amino acids. In germline, CDR1 is LGHNA, CDR2 YNFKEQ. This chain's CDR3 is CASSRMGPHSYEQYF. CDR3 sequence (DNA): TGTGCCAGCAGCCGCATGGGACCGCACTCCTACGAGCAGTACTTC.

This clonotype is categorized as medium-sized. J is TRBJ2-7 and V is TRBV12-3 or TRBV12-4, with 7 nucleotides matching TRBD1. Losses at the gene ends were 6 bases for V and 2 bases for J; bases not matched to a gene: 7. This CDR3 is built from 14 residues. In DNA, the CDR3 is TGTGCCAGCAGCCTTGGGACAGAAACCTACGAGCAGTACTTC. This translates into CASSLGTETYEQYF.

The sample holds many counts of this clonotype. The chain recombines TRBV7-9 with TRBJ2-7; 7 bases match TRBD2. Germline loops: CDR1 SEHNR, CDR2 FQNEAQ (reference sequence). With V trimmed by 4 bases and J by 3 bases, 9 bases remained unmatched. This CDR3 has 15 residues. The CDR3 bases are TGTGCCAGCAGCTCTCCGACTAGCAGCAACTACGAGCAGTACTTC. This encodes CASSSPTSSNYEQYF.

This clonotype was detected many times. The genes are TRBV7-9 and TRBJ2-1; unclear D gene. The ends were cut back, 6 bases at V and 0 bases at J, with 18 bases in the middle. Germline V gene lookup returns CDR1 SEHNR and CDR2 FQNEAQ (reference sequence). The CDR3 spans 17 residues. This chain's CDR3 is CASSSTTTKSSYNEQFF. The CDR3 DNA reads TGTGCCAGCAGTTCGACGACCACCAAGAGCTCCTACAATGAGCAGTTCTTC.

V usage is TRBV6-1 and J usage is TRBJ1-4, with D possibly matching TRBD1 (6 bases). The CDR3 totals 14 residues. Germline-derived CDR1 and CDR2 are MNHNS and SASEGT. The germline V and J ends were trimmed by 7 bases and 8 bases, with 17 bases remaining between them. The CDR3 nucleotides are TGTGCCAGCAAGGACCCAGGGGTAGGCGAAAAACTGTTTTTT. Its translation is CASKDPGVGEKLFF.

This chain joins TRBV2 and TRBJ1-2; D is possibly TRBD1 (5 bases). The CDR3 has 15 residues. Germline CDR1 reads SNHLY; CDR2 reads FYNNEI. Trimming took off 3 bases at V and 4 bases at J, with 15 bases between the two ends. CDR3 residues: CASSEGPSGFYGYTF. For the CDR3, the DNA is TGTGCCAGCAGTGAGGGGCCTAGCGGATTCTATGGCTACACCTTC.

This clonotype was observed many times. The rearrangement uses TRBV7-9 and TRBJ2-7, with D unresolved. The CDR3 extends over 15 amino acids. Trimming shortened V by 5 bases and J by 2 bases, and 16 bases separated the two germline ends. The germline CDR1 and CDR2 sequences are SEHNR and FQNEAQ (reference sequence). The CDR3 sequence is CASSPSSSVPYEQYF. The CDR3 nucleotides are TGTGCCAGCAGCCCTTCGTCCAGTGTCCCCTACGAGCAGTACTTC.

This chain links TRBV19 with TRBJ2-1; the match to TRBD1 covers 11 bases. Germline V gene data show CDR1 as LNHDA and CDR2 as SQIVND (reference sequence). V lost 6 bases to trimming and J lost 12 bases; unmatched junction nucleotides: 13. The CDR3 is 15 amino acids. The CDR3 bases are TGTGCCAGTAGGGACCGGGACAGGGGGATATTTGGGCAGTTCTTC. Amino acids: CASRDRDRGIFGQFF.

This clonotype came up many times. CDR3 in DNA: TGTGCCAGCAGCCAAGTGGGACAGCAGCAGTTCTTC. It codes for CASSQVGQQQFF. The chain joins TRBV4-2 to TRBJ2-1; TRBD1 aligns across 7 bases. CDR1 and CDR2 (germline): LGHNA, YNFKEQ. Losses at the gene ends were 1 base for V and 11 bases for J; bases not matched to a gene: 2. The CDR3 consists of 12 residues.

This clonotype was found many times. The chain links TRBV5-1 to TRBJ2-1; unclear D gene. The CDR3 length is 15 residues. Trimming took 0 bases from V and 5 from J, leaving 12 bases between them. Germline V gives CDR1 SGHRS, CDR2 YFSETQ. CDR3 nucleotides: TGCGCCAGCAGCTTGGTTCTTAGCTTCCACAATGAGCAGTTCTTC. Translating gives CASSLVLSFHNEQFF.

The table lists this clonotype with a few counts. The gene calls are TRBV19 and TRBJ2-5, with 11 bases lining up with TRBD2. V shed 5 bases, J shed 5 bases, and the junction held 4 bases outside the gene matches. Looked up from germline, CDR1 is LNHDA and CDR2 is SQIVND (reference sequence). The CDR3 length is 14 residues. The CDR3 region has the DNA TGTGCCAGTAGTGTGACTAGCGGGGTTGAGACCCAGTACTTC. Its translation is CASSVTSGVETQYF.

This clonotype was recorded many times. The V and J genes are TRBV29-1 and TRBJ2-5; D gene uncertain. Deletions cut 2 bases from V and 1 base from J, with 11 bases between. The CDR3 has 14 residues. Germline lookup yields CDR1 SQVTM and CDR2 ANQGSEA. The CDR3 DNA reads TGCAGCGTTGAACTCGAATGGTTCCAAGAGACCCAGTACTTC. Its translation is CSVELEWFQETQYF. The full variable domain, rest sourced from reference TRBV29-1 and TRBJ2-5, is SAVISQKPSRDICQRGTSLTIQCQVDSQVTMMFWYRQQPGQSLTLIATANQGSEATYESGFVIDKFPISRPNLTFSTLTVSNMSPEDSSIYLCSVELEWFQETQYFGPGTRLLVL.

The rearrangement joins TRBV18 to TRBJ1-1; no clear D. V lost 3 bases and J lost 4, with 12 bases in between. The germline gives CDR1 KGHSH, CDR2 LQKENI. This CDR3 has 14 residues. The CDR3 protein is CASSPLSVLTEAFF. CDR3 sequence (DNA): TGTGCCAGCTCACCTCTAAGTGTTCTCACTGAAGCTTTCTTT.

This clonotype was counted many times. The chain uses TRBV7-6 and TRBJ2-7; unclear D gene. This CDR3 spans 15 amino acids. Germline V gene lookup returns CDR1 SGHVS and CDR2 FNYEAQ. Trimming stripped 2 bases from V and 3 bases from J, with 14 bases between. The CDR3 DNA sequence: TGTGCCAGCAGCTTAATGCAGAACGCTATCTACGAGCAGTACTTC. This translates into CASSLMQNAIYEQYF.

This clonotype has ten or more counts. The chain is built from TRBV18 and TRBJ2-7; D is uncertain. The V end lost 2 bases, the J end lost 2 bases, and 4 bases lay between the germline ends. Germline assignment: CDR1 KGHSH and CDR2 LQKENI. This CDR3 is 12 amino acids long. DNA of the CDR3: TGTGCCAGCTCACCATCGACCTACGAGCAGTACTTC. Translating it yields CASSPSTYEQYF.

This clonotype showed up many times. The chain links TRBV10-1 to TRBJ2-7; 13 bases map to TRBD2. With 4 bases clipped from V and 3 bases from J, the junction kept 3 bases outside the gene matches. Per germline, CDR1 WNHNN and CDR2 SYGVQD (reference sequence). There are 15 residues in the CDR3. CDR3 sequence: CASSAGLAGVYEQYF. The CDR3 coding sequence is TGCGCCAGCAGTGCCGGACTAGCGGGAGTCTACGAGCAGTACTTC.